The 32 T cell receptor beta chains reported below all come from one sample, sequenced in a study of CD8+ T cells in alopecia areata. cDNA serving as the sequencing template came from extracted, reverse transcribed RNA. The data were produced by immunoSEQ multiplex PCR, yet TCRdb's version contains in-frame clones alone and is incomplete. In the table there are around 150,000 clones, around 82% of which are singletons. Noted treatment: oral pan-JAK inhibitor, 5-10 mg twice daily. This specimen was CD8+ T cells sorted from blood, taken at week 4, from a patient treated with tofacitinib. These receptors all stem from a human donor with alopecia areata.

This clone was counted once. V and J are TRBV11-2 and TRBJ2-1; D may be TRBD1 (6 bases). Trimming removed 0 bases at V and 8 bases at J, with 14 bases between. The CDR3 contains 15 residues. Looked up from germline, CDR1 is SGHAT and CDR2 is FQNNGV. CDR3 protein: CASSLDRAGVDEQFF. CDR3 DNA: TGTGCCAGCAGCTTAGATAGGGCAGGGGTGGATGAGCAGTTCTTC. Full variable domain (outside the CDR3, taken from reference TRBV11-2 and TRBJ2-1): EAGVAQSPRYKIIEKRQSVAFWCNPISGHATLYWYQQILGQGPKLLIQFQNNGVVDDSQLPKDRFSAERLKGVDSTLKIQPAKLEDSAVYLCASSLDRAGVDEQFFGPGTRLTVL.

The chain recombines TRBV27 with TRBJ2-1; D unresolved. V gave up 3 bases and J gave up 9 bases, with 3 bases separating them. Germline CDR1 is MNHEY and CDR2 is SMNVEV (reference sequence). There are 10 residues in the CDR3. The chain's CDR3 is CASSFPEQFF. The DNA of the CDR3 is TGTGCCAGCAGTTTTCCTGAGCAGTTCTTC.

The rearrangement joins TRBV6-1 to TRBJ2-3, with a possible D match to TRBD2 (7 bases). The CDR3 length is 15 residues. V lost 5 bases, J lost 4 bases, and 16 bases lay in between. The germline V gene encodes CDR1 MNHNS and CDR2 SASEGT. In nucleotides, the CDR3 is TGTGCCAGCAGTACCTGGGGGGGCCTTGCAGATACGCAGTATTTT. Translated: CASSTWGGLADTQYF.

The chain couples TRBV18 to TRBJ2-3; tentatively, D is TRBD1 or TRBD2 (5 bases each). Trimming removed 0 bases at V and 3 bases at J, with 10 bases between. This CDR3 has 15 residues. Germline V gene lookup returns CDR1 KGHSH and CDR2 LQKENI. CDR3 protein: CASSPPGDLTDTQYF. In DNA form, the CDR3 reads TGTGCCAGCTCACCACCGGGGGACCTGACAGATACGCAGTATTTT.

This sequence joins TRBV19 and TRBJ1-5; D gene unclear. Germline lookup yields CDR1 LNHDA and CDR2 SQIVND (reference sequence). The V end lost 5 bases, the J end lost 3 bases, and 23 bases lay between the germline ends. This CDR3 spans 18 amino acids. The CDR3 sequence: CASSGGFGRKGNNQPQHF. For the CDR3, the DNA is TGTGCCAGTAGTGGTGGGTTTGGAAGGAAGGGAAACAATCAGCCCCAGCATTTT.

In this sample, this clone is medium-sized. The V gene is TRBV23-1, the J gene TRBJ1-2; TRBD1 aligns across 10 bases. TRBV23-1 is assigned to the ORF class and has an uncertain function. Trimming removed 4 bases from V and 4 bases from J; junction bases left unmatched: 18. The CDR3 spans 19 residues. The CDR3 nucleotides read TGCGCCAGCAGTCCCCATGATGGGACAGGGGAATCCGCGGGCTATGGCTACACCTTC. It specifies CASSPHDGTGESAGYGYTF.

Ten or more counts support this clone. V usage is TRBV9 and J usage is TRBJ2-7; D tentatively fits TRBD1 or TRBD2 (5 bases each). V was shortened by 4 bases and J by 4 bases, with 12 bases between the two germline ends. The CDR3 has 13 amino acids. Germline-derived CDR1 and CDR2 are SGDLS and YYNGEE. CDR3 sequence (DNA): TGTGCCAGCAGCTGGGACGGAGAGTACGAGCAGTACTTC. Its translation is CASSWDGEYEQYF.

J is TRBJ2-5 and V is TRBV7-9; a weak D match, TRBD2 (6 bases). Trimming removed 4 bases at V and 3 bases at J, with 18 bases between. Germline V gene data show CDR1 as SEHNR and CDR2 as FQNEAQ (reference sequence). The CDR3 has 16 residues. Here the CDR3 DNA reads TGTGCCAGCAGCTCCGTCCGGACATCGGGGGAAGAGACCCAGTACTTC. Translation gives CASSSVRTSGEETQYF.

This clone appeared a few times. The CDR3: CASRTGTTGANVLTF. In DNA form, the CDR3 reads TGTGCCAGCAGGACAGGCACCACGGGGGCCAACGTCCTGACTTTC. This chain uses TRBV27 with TRBJ2-6, with D possibly TRBD1 on 6 matching bases. With 6 bases removed from V and 4 bases from J, the gap between germline ends came to 13 bases. The CDR3 contains 15 residues. CDR1 and CDR2 (germline): MNHEY, SMNVEV (reference sequence).

The chain couples TRBV30 to TRBJ2-5; tentatively, D is TRBD1 or TRBD2 (6 bases each). This CDR3 spans 15 amino acids. From germline, CDR1 is GTSNPN and CDR2 SVGIG (reference sequence). Trimming took off 2 bases at V and 2 bases at J, with 15 bases between the two ends. CDR3 coding DNA: TGTGCCTGGAGTCCTCTAGGGGGGCCTCAAGAGACCCAGTACTTC. Its translation: CAWSPLGGPQETQYF.

The J gene is TRBJ2-7, the V gene TRBV11-2, with D tentatively TRBD1 (5 bases). V lost 4 bases and J lost 2, with 12 bases in between. This CDR3 spans 14 amino acids. In germline, CDR1 is SGHAT, CDR2 FQNNGV. The CDR3: CASSSPTDPYEQYF. DNA for the CDR3: TGTGCCAGCAGCTCCCCGACAGACCCCTACGAGCAGTACTTC.

This chain uses TRBV7-9 with TRBJ1-2; possible D gene TRBD1, 5 bases. The V end was cut by 8 bases, the J end by 4 bases, with 17 bases between. The germline V gene encodes CDR1 SEHNR and CDR2 FQNEAQ (reference sequence). CDR3 length: 14 residues. The CDR3 protein is CASYRTQGGYGYTF. The DNA for the CDR3 is TGTGCCAGCTACCGGACTCAGGGAGGCTATGGCTACACCTTC.

The CDR3 bases are TGCGCCAGCAGCCAAGTTTGGCGGGGGAACTACGAGCAGTACTTC. Translated: CASSQVWRGNYEQYF. The gene calls are TRBV4-3 and TRBJ2-7; 7 positions match TRBD2. The germline V gene has CDR1 LGHNA and CDR2 YSLEER. With 1 base clipped from V and 3 bases from J, the junction kept 6 bases outside the gene matches. The CDR3 has 15 residues.

The J gene is TRBJ2-7, the V gene TRBV4-3, with D hard to call. The V and J ends lost 6 bases and 0 bases respectively, with 12 bases between them. Germline CDR1 reads LGHNA; CDR2 reads YSLEER. The CDR3 has 14 residues. The CDR3 DNA reads as TGCGCCAGCAGACTGGACCGGAGCTCCTACGAGCAGTACTTC. This translates into CASRLDRSSYEQYF.

This clone has only one observation. The same CDR3 can be traced to other DNA sequences in this sample. The rearrangement links TRBV5-1 to TRBJ1-1, with D possibly being TRBD1 (6 bases). With 1 base removed from V and 0 bases from J, the gap between germline ends came to 7 bases. Germline V gene lookup returns CDR1 SGHRS and CDR2 YFSETQ. The CDR3 loop spans 14 amino acids. The CDR3 sequence: CASSLRTVNTEAFF. The CDR3, as DNA: TGCGCCAGCAGCTTGCGGACAGTGAACACTGAAGCTTTCTTT. The entire variable domain, with the rest obtained from reference TRBV5-1 and TRBJ1-1, is as follows: KAGVTQTPRYLIKTRGQQVTLSCSPISGHRSVSWYQQTPGQGLQFLFEYFSETQRNKGNFPGRFSGRQFSNSRSEMNVSTLELGDSALYLCASSLRTVNTEAFFGQGTRLTVV.

The rearrangement links TRBV4-1 to TRBJ1-2; 9 bases align to TRBD1. Looked up from germline, CDR1 is MGHRA and CDR2 is YSYEKL. The V gene end was trimmed by 1 base and the J gene end by 4 bases; junction bases not matched to a gene: 7. The CDR3 sequence is 16 residues long. CDR3 sequence: CASSQADRGTFYGYTF. For the CDR3, the DNA is TGCGCCAGCAGCCAAGCGGACAGGGGCACTTTCTATGGCTACACCTTC.

As for this clone: At the DNA level, this CDR3 is encoded by other sequences in the same sample as well. CDR3 residues: CSVESSYEQYF. CDR3 sequence (DNA): TGCAGCGTTGAAAGTTCCTACGAGCAGTACTTC. The chain uses TRBV29-1 and TRBJ2-7; no clear D. Trimming stripped 2 bases from V and 1 base from J, with 3 bases between. CDR1 is SQVTM and CDR2 is ANQGSEA in the germline V gene. The CDR3 runs to 11 residues.

This chain connects TRBV30 to TRBJ2-5; TRBD1 is a possible D gene (6 bases). The J call could be wrong; TRBJ2-7 is a better fit for the DNA end. CDR1 and CDR2 (germline): GTSNPN, SVGIG (reference sequence). CDR3 length: 14 amino acids. Here the CDR3 DNA reads TGTGCCTGGGAAGGACAGCGCCAAACGTACGAGCAGTACTTC. The encoded protein is CAWEGQRQTYEQYF.

Turning to this clone: The junction differs from germline at one of its ends, possibly a read error. CDR3 residues: CASSTGMGVGQETQYF. The CDR3 DNA sequence: TGTGCTAGCAGCACAGGGATGGGGGTAGGCCAAGAGACCCAGTACTTC. The chain recombines TRBV7-7 with TRBJ2-5, with a possible D match to TRBD1 (6 bases). Germline values: CDR1 SSHAT, CDR2 FNYEAQ (reference sequence). The CDR3 consists of 16 residues.

The chain uses TRBV2 and TRBJ2-1; TRBD2 might be the D (5 bases). The V end was cut by 6 bases, the J end by 4 bases, with 16 bases between. The CDR3 length is 15 residues. Germline V CDR1 and CDR2: SNHLY, FYNNEI. This chain's CDR3 is CASRAVGLQYNEQFF. The DNA for the CDR3 is TGTGCCAGCAGAGCAGTAGGACTCCAATACAATGAGCAGTTCTTC.

This sequence joins TRBV27 and TRBJ1-2; a weak D match, TRBD1 (5 bases). Trimming pared 4 bases from V and 11 bases from J, leaving 17 bases between. Germline CDR1 and CDR2: MNHEY and SMNVEV (reference sequence). This CDR3 spans 13 amino acids. CDR3 sequence reads: CASSSGRVLEYTF. CDR3 sequence (DNA): TGTGCCAGCAGTTCGGGCAGGGTATTGGAGTACACCTTC.

The V and J genes are TRBV21-1 and TRBJ1-2; the table assigns TRBD1, which was not confirmed against the DNA. TRBV21-1 is reported as a pseudogene. This CDR3 is 9 amino acids long. The CDR3 sequence is CASSNRVAF. As DNA, the CDR3 is TGTGCCAGCAGCAACAGGGTTGCCTTC.

This chain uses TRBV4-3 with TRBJ2-7, with D maybe TRBD2 (6 bases). V lost 0 bases and J 3 bases, leaving 9 bases between the germline ends. The germline CDR1 and CDR2 sequences are LGHNA and YSLEER. The length of the CDR3 is 14 residues. CDR3 sequence reads: CASSQDFGGYEQYF. CDR3 sequence (DNA): TGCGCCAGCAGCCAAGATTTCGGGGGCTACGAGCAGTACTTC.

This clone was observed a few times. The rearrangement joins TRBV6-6 to TRBJ2-5; tentatively, D is TRBD1 (5 bases). The CDR3 loop spans 14 amino acids. Germline CDR1 MNHNY, CDR2 SVGAGI (reference sequence). Trimming removed 2 bases from V and 3 bases from J, with 10 bases in between. The CDR3 loop is CASSYRAREETQYF. CDR3 nucleotide sequence: TGTGCCAGCAGTTACAGGGCCAGGGAAGAGACCCAGTACTTC.

The V call is TRBV4-3, the J call TRBJ2-7, with D tentatively TRBD2 (6 bases). This CDR3 spans 14 amino acids. Trimming cost V 2 bases and J 3 bases, with 11 bases left between them. Per the germline V gene, CDR1 is LGHNA and CDR2 is YSLEER. CDR3 loop: CASSQSKEGYEQYF. CDR3 DNA sequence: TGCGCCAGCAGCCAAAGCAAGGAGGGCTACGAGCAGTACTTC.

This chain links TRBV7-9 with TRBJ1-2; D perhaps matches TRBD1 (5 bases). Germline assignment: CDR1 SEHNR and CDR2 FQNEAQ (reference sequence). The CDR3 has 11 residues. The V end lost 6 bases, the J end lost 8 bases, and 10 bases lay between the germline ends. The CDR3 reads CASSYGAGYTF. CDR3 bases: TGTGCCAGCAGTTACGGGGCAGGCTACACCTTC.

This clone was observed a single time. The chain combines TRBV4-3 with TRBJ1-5; no firm D call. This CDR3 is built from 13 residues. V gave up 4 bases and J gave up 7 bases, with 11 bases separating them. In germline, CDR1 is LGHNA, CDR2 YSLEER. The CDR3 here is CASSLYRGQPQHF. The DNA of the CDR3 is TGCGCCAGCAGCCTTTATCGTGGCCAGCCCCAGCATTTT.

The chain carries TRBV2 and TRBJ2-2, with D uncertain. There are 13 residues in the CDR3. Trimming removed 3 bases at V and 6 bases at J, with 8 bases between. Germline CDR1 is SNHLY and CDR2 is FYNNEI. The CDR3 spells CASSEEGSGELFF. As DNA, the CDR3 is TGTGCCAGCAGTGAGGAAGGCTCCGGGGAGCTGTTTTTT.

This chain uses TRBV7-3 with TRBJ2-7, with D possibly TRBD2 on 6 matching bases. V lost 5 bases and J 2 bases, leaving 13 bases between the germline ends. Looked up from germline, CDR1 is SGHTA and CDR2 is FQGTGA. The CDR3 is 14 amino acids. The CDR3 here is CASSPRGSPYEQYF. CDR3 sequence (DNA): TGTGCCAGCAGCCCTCGGGGGAGCCCCTACGAGCAGTACTTC.

The rearrangement joins TRBV7-9 to TRBJ2-7, with TRBD1 matching over 7 bases. Germline lookup yields CDR1 SEHNR and CDR2 FQNEAQ (reference sequence). V lost 4 bases and J lost 5; bases outside the gene matches: 8. The CDR3 totals 14 residues. CDR3 nucleotides: TGTGCCAGCAGCTCCCGACAGGGTATGAACGAGCAGTACTTC. Translating it yields CASSSRQGMNEQYF.

The chain links TRBV12-5 to TRBJ2-5; 7 bases are a match to TRBD1. The V and J ends lost 4 bases and 2 bases, in that order; junction bases with no gene match: 7. Germline CDR1 reads LGHNT; CDR2 reads FRNRAP. This CDR3 is 15 amino acids long. CDR3 nucleotide sequence: TGTGCTAGTGGTTCCACCTCGACAGGGCAAGAGACCCAGTACTTC. Translation: CASGSTSTGQETQYF.

The chain couples TRBV19 to TRBJ2-7; 13 bases map to TRBD2. CDR1 is LNHDA and CDR2 is SQIVND in the germline V gene (reference sequence). V dropped 4 bases and J dropped 0; count of bases not matched to a gene: 6. The CDR3 is 17 residues long. CDR3 amino acids: CASSRGLAGASSYEQYF. The CDR3 nucleotides are TGTGCCAGTAGTAGAGGACTAGCGGGGGCGAGCTCCTACGAGCAGTACTTC.